The present T cell receptor beta chain was sequenced within a study of cytomegalovirus exposure and HLA in healthy donors. Study-wide background: Falling in the Caucasian-associated ancestry cluster were less than 85% of approximately 400 genotyped donors.

Use of 60 Vbeta and 13 Jbeta primers characterized the PCR. Only in-frame clones appear in the TCRdb table, and some are missing; sequencing was by immunoSEQ multiplex PCR. This sample carries fewer than 140,000 clones, 65% to 90% of them seen once, and the ten largest clones take less than 2%. CDR1 is SGHAT and CDR2 is FQNNGV in the germline V gene. This CDR3 is 11 amino acids long. With 1 base removed from V and 6 bases from J, the gap between germline ends came to 3 bases. Comment on this clone: At the DNA level, this CDR3 is encoded by other sequences in the same sample as well.

The rearrangement uses TRBV11-2 and TRBJ1-1; no clear D. Specimen: PBMCs. The clonotype comes from a middle-aged man in good health and CMV-seronegative. CDR3 protein: CASSLAAEAFF. For the CDR3, the DNA is TGTGCCAGCAGCTTAGCCGCTGAAGCTTTCTTT.